This TCR beta chain was profiled in a study of cytomegalovirus exposure and HLA in healthy donors. Findings and limits, study-wide: V- and J-gene trimming of TCR beta was linked (in a later analysis) to a missense DCLRE1C variant. The study listed under 200 cytomegalovirus-associated TCR beta chains.

PCR involved 60 Vbeta and 13 Jbeta primers. The protocol was immunoSEQ multiplex PCR, while the TCRdb copy is restricted to in-frame clones and leaves out a portion. The data hold under 150,000 clones, with 75% to 80% observed a single time. Comments on this clone: Its target is not known.

Germline CDR1 is SGHDT and CDR2 is YYEEEE. The CDR3 contains 15 residues. V shed 4 bases and J 0 bases; nucleotides not matched to a gene: 5. Material for sequencing was PBMCs. The sequence was collected from a woman aged 40 to 50 in good health and CMV-seropositive. V usage is TRBV5-6 and J usage is TRBJ2-3; 7 bases are a match to TRBD2. CDR3 in amino acids: CASSHGLGSTDTQYF. The CDR3, as DNA: TGTGCCAGCAGCCACGGACTAGGTAGCACAGATACGCAGTATTTT.